The 16 T cell receptor beta chains listed next were all sequenced from one sample in a study of T cell responses to AZD1222 COVID-19 vaccine. Produced via immunoSEQ multiplex PCR; TCRdb's table is partial and in-frame only. The table lists 90,000 to 110,000 clones, over 80% of them singletons. Material: peripheral blood, obtained on day 0 of AZD1222 vaccination. The receptors shown here come from an adult in good health.

This chain joins TRBV9 and TRBJ2-7, with 10 nucleotides matching TRBD1. The CDR3 spans 15 residues. Germline values: CDR1 SGDLS, CDR2 YYNGEE. Trimming cost V 0 bases and J 3 bases; bases outside gene matches: 3. The CDR3 sequence is CASSVGTGGDYEQYF. In nucleotides, the CDR3 is TGTGCCAGCAGCGTAGGGACAGGGGGGGACTACGAGCAGTACTTC.

J is TRBJ1-5 and V is TRBV12-3 or TRBV12-4; unclear D gene. Trimming removed 8 bases from V and 4 bases from J, with 12 bases in between. The CDR3 runs to 13 residues. CDR3 sequence (DNA): TGTGCCAGCCGGGTCGGAGGGAATCAGCCCCAGCATTTT. This sequence encodes CASRVGGNQPQHF.

The chain couples TRBV5-6 to TRBJ1-3, with no clear D. V lost 1 base and J lost 4, with 12 bases in between. Germline lookup yields CDR1 SGHDT and CDR2 YYEEEE. The CDR3 has 15 residues. Here the CDR3 reads CASSLLQATGNTIYF. The DNA of the CDR3 is TGTGCCAGCAGCTTGTTGCAAGCCACAGGAAACACCATATATTTT.

This clone was detected only a few times. The J gene is TRBJ2-1, the V gene TRBV11-1; the D gene is possibly TRBD2 (6 bases). This CDR3 spans 14 amino acids. V dropped 1 base and J dropped 7 bases, with 11 bases sitting between them. Germline V gene sequence: CDR1 SGHAT, CDR2 FQDESV (reference sequence). This chain's CDR3 is CASSLEPSENEQFF. The CDR3 bases are TGTGCCAGCAGCTTAGAACCTAGCGAGAATGAGCAGTTCTTC.

The rearrangement joins TRBV9 to TRBJ2-7, with 8 positions matching TRBD1. CDR1 SGDLS and CDR2 YYNGEE come from the germline V gene. This CDR3 region has 14 residues. The ends lost 1 base at V and 5 bases at J; junction bases unmatched: 5. The chain's CDR3 is CASSVRLTGDEQYF. The DNA for the CDR3 is TGTGCCAGCAGCGTACGGTTGACAGGGGACGAGCAGTACTTC.

The V and J genes are TRBV5-4 and TRBJ2-1; the D gene is possibly TRBD1 (6 bases). The CDR3 extends over 13 amino acids. Deletions cut 1 base from V and 7 bases from J, with 9 bases between. Germline CDR1 is SGHNT and CDR2 is YYREEE (reference sequence). The DNA of the CDR3 is TGTGCCAGCAGCTTGACAGGGAGTAATGAGCAGTTCTTC. It is translated as CASSLTGSNEQFF.

This clone was detected only once. This rearrangement joins TRBV4-2 to TRBJ2-3, with D tentatively TRBD2 (7 bases). Germline values: CDR1 LGHNA, CDR2 YNFKEQ. CDR3 length: 18 residues. The germline V and J ends were trimmed by 1 base and 0 bases, with 17 bases remaining between them. CDR3 protein: CASSQGIGGGTSTDTQYF. The CDR3 coding sequence is TGTGCCAGCAGCCAAGGGATAGGGGGGGGCACTAGCACAGATACGCAGTATTTT.

The V and J genes are TRBV19 and TRBJ1-4; no reliable D call. CDR3 length equals 16 residues. The V end lost 1 base, the J end lost 8 bases, and 17 bases lay between the germline ends. In germline, CDR1 is LNHDA, CDR2 SQIVND (reference sequence). The CDR3 here is CASSIVKELPGEKLFF. For the CDR3, the DNA is TGTGCCAGTAGTATAGTAAAGGAGTTACCGGGAGAAAAACTGTTTTTT.

The J gene is TRBJ1-5, the V gene TRBV12-3 or TRBV12-4; no definite D call. This CDR3 has 13 residues. The ends were cut back, 3 bases at V and 6 bases at J, with 9 bases in the middle. CDR3 DNA: TGTGCCAGCAGTTTGCGTAGTCTTCAGCCCCAGCATTTT. Translating it yields CASSLRSLQPQHF.

The genes are TRBV2 and TRBJ1-1; D uncertain. CDR1 SNHLY and CDR2 FYNNEI come from the germline V gene. The length of the CDR3 is 14 residues. Trimming took 5 bases from V and 1 from J, leaving 11 bases between them. CDR3 DNA sequence: TGTGCCAGCAGTAAGGGCCGGGGGAACACTGAAGCTTTCTTT. Its translation: CASSKGRGNTEAFF.

J is TRBJ1-3 and V is TRBV6-2 or TRBV6-3; D uncertain. V was shortened by 3 bases and J by 0 bases, with 15 bases between the two germline ends. CDR1 is MNHEY, CDR2 SVGEGT, per germline. The CDR3 contains 17 residues. The CDR3 loop reads CASSYPVQARSGNTIYF. The CDR3 DNA is TGTGCCAGCAGTTATCCAGTCCAAGCTCGCTCTGGAAACACCATATATTTT.

This chain links TRBV5-4 with TRBJ1-2, with a tentative D call TRBD1 (5 bases). Trimming stripped 5 bases from V and 4 bases from J, with 18 bases between. Germline V lookup: CDR1 SGHNT, CDR2 YYREEE (reference sequence). This CDR3 region has 15 residues. The CDR3 reads CASSVQGSFGYGYTF. In DNA form, the CDR3 reads TGTGCCAGCAGTGTCCAGGGATCCTTTGGCTATGGCTACACCTTC.

This chain connects TRBV23-1 to TRBJ2-2; D is unclear. TRBV23-1 is filed as an ORF, its function uncertain. This CDR3 has 12 amino acids. Trimming shortened V by 7 bases and J by 6 bases, and 9 bases separated the two germline ends. The CDR3 sequence is CASIGRAGELFF. CDR3 nucleotides: TGCGCCAGCATAGGGCGAGCCGGGGAGCTGTTTTTT.

J is TRBJ2-2 and V is TRBV5-1; 14 nucleotides agree with TRBD2. V was clipped by 4 bases and J by 0 bases; unmatched bases: 5. Germline V gives CDR1 SGHRS, CDR2 YFSETQ. The CDR3 is 18 amino acids. The CDR3 DNA follows: TGCGCCAGCAGCAGGACTAGCGGGGGGTCCGCGAACACCGGGGAGCTGTTTTTT. It encodes CASSRTSGGSANTGELFF.

Points on this clone: Other DNA sequences within the sample encode an identical CDR3. This chain uses TRBV5-8 with TRBJ1-2; D gene uncertain. Trimming removed 0 bases at V and 0 bases at J, with 6 bases between. Per germline, CDR1 SGHTS and CDR2 YDEGEE. The CDR3 is 14 residues long. This CDR3 is CASSLGSANYGYTF. The DNA of the CDR3 is TGTGCCAGCAGCTTGGGGTCAGCTAACTATGGCTACACCTTC.

The genes are TRBV21-1 and TRBJ1-2; the table assigns TRBD1, which was not confirmed against the DNA. TRBV21-1 constitutes a pseudogene. This CDR3 contains 15 residues. CDR3 amino acids: CASSKPGQGSYGYTF. CDR3 nucleotide sequence: TGTGCCAGCAGCAAACCGGGACAGGGTTCTTATGGCTACACCTTC.